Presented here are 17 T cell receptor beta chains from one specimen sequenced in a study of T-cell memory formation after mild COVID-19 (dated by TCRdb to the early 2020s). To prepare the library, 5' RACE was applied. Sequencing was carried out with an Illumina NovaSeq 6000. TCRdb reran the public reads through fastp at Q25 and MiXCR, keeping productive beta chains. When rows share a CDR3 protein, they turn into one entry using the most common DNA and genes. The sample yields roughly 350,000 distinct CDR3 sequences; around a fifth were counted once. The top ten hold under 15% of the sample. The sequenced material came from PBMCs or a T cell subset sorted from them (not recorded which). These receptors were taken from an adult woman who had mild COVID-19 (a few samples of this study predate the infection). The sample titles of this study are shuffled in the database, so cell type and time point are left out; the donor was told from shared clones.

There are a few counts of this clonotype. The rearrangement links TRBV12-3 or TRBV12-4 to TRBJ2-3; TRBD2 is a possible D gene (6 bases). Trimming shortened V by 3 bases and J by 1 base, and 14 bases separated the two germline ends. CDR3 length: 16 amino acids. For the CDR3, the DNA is TGTGCCAGCAGTTTTTACGGGGGATCGGGCACAGATACGCAGTATTTT. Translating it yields CASSFYGGSGTDTQYF.

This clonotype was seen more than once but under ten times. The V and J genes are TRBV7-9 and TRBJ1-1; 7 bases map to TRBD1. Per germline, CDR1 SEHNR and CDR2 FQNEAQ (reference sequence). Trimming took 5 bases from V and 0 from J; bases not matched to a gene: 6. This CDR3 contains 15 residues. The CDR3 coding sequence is TGTGCCAGCAGCCGAGCGGACAGGCTGAACACTGAAGCTTTCTTT. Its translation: CASSRADRLNTEAFF. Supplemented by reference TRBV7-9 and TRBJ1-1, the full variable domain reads DTGVSQNPRHKITKRGQNVTFRCDPISEHNRLYWYRQTLGQGPEFLTYFQNEAQLEKSRLLSDRFSAERPKGSFSTLEIQRTEQGDSAMYLCASSRADRLNTEAFFGQGTRLTVV.

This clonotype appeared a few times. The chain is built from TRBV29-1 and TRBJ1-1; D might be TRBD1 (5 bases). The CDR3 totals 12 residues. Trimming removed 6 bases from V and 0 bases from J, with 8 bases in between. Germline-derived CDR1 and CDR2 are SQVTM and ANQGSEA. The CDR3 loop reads CSVWGLNTEAFF. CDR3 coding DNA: TGCAGCGTATGGGGCCTGAACACTGAAGCTTTCTTT.

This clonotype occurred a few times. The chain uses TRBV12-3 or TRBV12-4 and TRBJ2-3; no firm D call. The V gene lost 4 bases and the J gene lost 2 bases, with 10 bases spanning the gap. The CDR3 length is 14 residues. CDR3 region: CASSSDSYTDTQYF. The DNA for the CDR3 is TGTGCCAGCAGTTCAGACTCCTACACAGATACGCAGTATTTT.

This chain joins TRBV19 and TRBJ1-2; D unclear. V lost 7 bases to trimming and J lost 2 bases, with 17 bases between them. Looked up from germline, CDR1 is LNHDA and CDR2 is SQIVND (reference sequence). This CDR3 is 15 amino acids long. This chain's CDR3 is CASKPPDAVNYGYTF. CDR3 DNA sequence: TGTGCCAGTAAGCCCCCCGACGCGGTAAACTATGGCTACACCTTC.

The DNA of the CDR3 is TGTGCCAGCAACCTAGAACCGGGACAGGGTGGGAATTCACCCCTCCACTTT. It specifies CASNLEPGQGGNSPLHF. The chain uses TRBV7-2 and TRBJ1-6, with 9 bases matching TRBD1. The CDR3 has 17 residues. After removal of 7 bases from V and 7 bases from J, the junction contained 14 bases not matched to a gene. Per the germline V gene, CDR1 is SGHTA and CDR2 is FQGNSA.

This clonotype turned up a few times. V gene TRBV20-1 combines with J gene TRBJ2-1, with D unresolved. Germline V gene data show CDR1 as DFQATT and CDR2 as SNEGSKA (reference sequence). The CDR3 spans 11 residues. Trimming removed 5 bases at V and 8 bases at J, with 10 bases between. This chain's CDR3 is CSAFTYDEQFF. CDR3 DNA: TGCAGTGCTTTTACCTATGATGAGCAGTTCTTC.

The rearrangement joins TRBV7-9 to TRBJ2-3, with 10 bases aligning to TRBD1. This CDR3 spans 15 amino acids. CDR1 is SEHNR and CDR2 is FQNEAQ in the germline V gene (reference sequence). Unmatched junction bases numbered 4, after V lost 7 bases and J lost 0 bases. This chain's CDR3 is CASIRQGASTDTQYF. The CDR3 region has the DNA TGTGCCAGCATAAGACAGGGGGCTAGCACAGATACGCAGTATTTT.

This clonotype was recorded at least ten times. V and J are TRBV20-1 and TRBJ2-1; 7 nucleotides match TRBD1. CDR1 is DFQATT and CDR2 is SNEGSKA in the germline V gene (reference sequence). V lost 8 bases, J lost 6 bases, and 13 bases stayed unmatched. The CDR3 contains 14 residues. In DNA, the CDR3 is TGCAGTACCGACAGGGTGTCCACCCTCAATGAGCAGTTCTTC. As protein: CSTDRVSTLNEQFF.

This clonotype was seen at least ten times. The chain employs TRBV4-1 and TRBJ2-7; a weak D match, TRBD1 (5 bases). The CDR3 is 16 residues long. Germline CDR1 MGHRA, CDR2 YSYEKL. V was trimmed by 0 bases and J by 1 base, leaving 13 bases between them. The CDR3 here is CASSQEPGMISYEQYF. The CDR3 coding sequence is TGCGCCAGCAGCCAAGAACCAGGGATGATATCCTACGAGCAGTACTTC.

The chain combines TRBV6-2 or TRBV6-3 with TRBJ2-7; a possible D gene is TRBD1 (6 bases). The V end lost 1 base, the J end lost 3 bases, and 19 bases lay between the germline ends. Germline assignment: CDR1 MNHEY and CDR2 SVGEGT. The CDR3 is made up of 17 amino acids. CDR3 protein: CASSYYHTGLSDYEQYF. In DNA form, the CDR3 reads TGTGCCAGCAGTTACTATCATACAGGGCTCTCCGACTACGAGCAGTACTTC.

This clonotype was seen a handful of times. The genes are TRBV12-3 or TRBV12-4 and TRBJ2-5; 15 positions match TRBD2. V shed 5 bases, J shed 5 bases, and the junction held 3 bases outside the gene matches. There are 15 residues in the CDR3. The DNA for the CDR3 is TGTGCCAGCAGTCGGACTAGCGGGGGGGCCGAGACCCAGTACTTC. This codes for CASSRTSGGAETQYF.

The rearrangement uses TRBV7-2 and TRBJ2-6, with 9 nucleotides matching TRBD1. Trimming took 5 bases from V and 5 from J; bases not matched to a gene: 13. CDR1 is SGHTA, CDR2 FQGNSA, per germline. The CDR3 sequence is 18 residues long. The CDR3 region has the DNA TGTGCCAGCAGCCGCGCCGGGACAGGGAGAGTTCGGGCCAACGTCCTGACTTTC. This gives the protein CASSRAGTGRVRANVLTF.

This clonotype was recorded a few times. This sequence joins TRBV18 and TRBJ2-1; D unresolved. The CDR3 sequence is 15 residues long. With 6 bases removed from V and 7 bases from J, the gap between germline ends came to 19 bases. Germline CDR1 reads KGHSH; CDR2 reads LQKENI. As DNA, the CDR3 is TGTGCCAGCTCCAGGATCAGTGTACTGGCTAATGAGCAGTTCTTC. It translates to CASSRISVLANEQFF. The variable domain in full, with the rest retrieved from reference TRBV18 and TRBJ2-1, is NAGVMQNPRHLVRRRGQEARLRCSPMKGHSHVYWYRQLPEEGLKFMVYLQKENIIDESGMPKERFSAEFPKEGPSILRIQQVVRGDSAAYFCASSRISVLANEQFFGPGTRLTVL.

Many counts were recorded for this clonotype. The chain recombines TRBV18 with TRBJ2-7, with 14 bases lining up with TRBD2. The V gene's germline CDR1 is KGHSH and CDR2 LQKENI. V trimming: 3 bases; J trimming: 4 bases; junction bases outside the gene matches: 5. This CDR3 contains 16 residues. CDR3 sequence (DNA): TGTGCCAGCTCACCGGGACGACTAGCGGGAGGGTACGAGCAGTACTTC. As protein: CASSPGRLAGGYEQYF.

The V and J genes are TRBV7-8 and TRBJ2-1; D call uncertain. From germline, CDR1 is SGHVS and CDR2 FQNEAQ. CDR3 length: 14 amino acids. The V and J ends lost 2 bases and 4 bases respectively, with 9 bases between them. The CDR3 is CASSLQGLYNEQFF. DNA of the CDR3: TGTGCCAGCAGCTTACAAGGCCTATACAATGAGCAGTTCTTC.

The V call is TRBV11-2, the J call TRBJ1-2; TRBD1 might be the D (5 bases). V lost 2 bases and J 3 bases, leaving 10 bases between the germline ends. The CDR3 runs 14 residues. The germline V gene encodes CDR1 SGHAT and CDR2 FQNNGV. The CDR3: CASSLTEGDYGYTF. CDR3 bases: TGTGCCAGCAGCTTAACGGAAGGGGACTATGGCTACACCTTC. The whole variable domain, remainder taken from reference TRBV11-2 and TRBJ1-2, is EAGVAQSPRYKIIEKRQSVAFWCNPISGHATLYWYQQILGQGPKLLIQFQNNGVVDDSQLPKDRFSAERLKGVDSTLKIQPAKLEDSAVYLCASSLTEGDYGYTFGSGTRLTVV.